A selection of T cell receptor beta chains follows, all from one sample in a study of blood T cell repertoires in COVID-19. The assay was immunoSEQ multiplex PCR, and TCRdb's table has in-frame clones only and misses some. The sample includes 380,000 or so clones, around 89% of them seen just once. The sequenced sample consisted of PBMCs or T cells enriched from blood (not recorded which). The receptors stem from a woman aged 25 to 45 with acute COVID-19. Both conserved end residues are part of each CDR3. D genes are given only for firm matches. Only part of the rows carry a size: once, few, many, or a class if the clone is expanded.

cdr3_nt cdr3_aa j_call d_call v_call clone_size cdr3_length
TGTGCCAGCAGCCAAGGAACAGGGGCCTTCGCAACTAATGAAAAACTGTTTTTT CASSQGTGAFATNEKLFF TRBJ1-4 TRBD1 TRBV4-2 - 18
TGTGCCAGCAAGGGGGCGATCGGCTACACCTTC CASKGAIGYTF TRBJ1-2 TRBD1 TRBV12-3/TRBV12-4 - 11
TGTGCCAGCAGTGAATATAAGCAAGGCAATCAGCCCCAGCATTTT CASSEYKQGNQPQHF TRBJ1-5 - TRBV6-1 - 15
TGTGCCAGCAGCTTAGTCGGCGGGGAGCTGTTTTTT CASSLVGGELFF TRBJ2-2 - TRBV7-2 - 12
TGCGCCAGCAGTGCACCATTCGACAGAACTACCCTGGGCTACACCTTC CASSAPFDRTTLGYTF TRBJ1-2 - TRBV10-2 - 16
TGTGCCAGCAGCCAGCGCCTTAGCGGGTTCTCCACAGATACGCAGTATTTT CASSQRLSGFSTDTQYF TRBJ2-3 TRBD2 TRBV3-1/TRBV3-2 - 17
TGTGCCAGCAGCACCACCCAGACGGGATACACCGGGGAGCTGTTTTTT CASSTTQTGYTGELFF TRBJ2-2 - TRBV9 - 16
TGTGCCAGCAGCCTACAGGGAGCTAACTATGGCTACACCTTC CASSLQGANYGYTF TRBJ1-2 - TRBV9 - 14
TGTGCCAGCATTTGGTCGCGGGGCTCCTATGGCTACACCTTC CASIWSRGSYGYTF TRBJ1-2 - TRBV6-5 - 14
TGTGCCAGCTCACCACCGCGGGGCGTTGGGACTGAAGCTTTCTTT CASSPPRGVGTEAFF TRBJ1-1 - TRBV18 few 15
TGTGCCAGCTCACCACCGTTTTGGGGAGGACATGGCTACACCTTC CASSPPFWGGHGYTF TRBJ1-2 - TRBV18 - 15
TGTGCCAGTAGTTATGAGGCCAACTCCTACGAGCAGTACTTC CASSYEANSYEQYF TRBJ2-7 - TRBV19 once 14
TGTGCCAGCGCGGGGGCTAGCAATCAGCCCCAGCATTTT CASAGASNQPQHF TRBJ1-5 - TRBV7-2 once 13
TGTGCCTCACAACCTCTACAGGGAAGGCCCCTCCACTTT CASQPLQGRPLHF TRBJ1-6 - TRBV10-3 once 13
TGCAGCGTTGTATGGGGGCCTGGAGCTTTCTTT CSVVWGPGAFF TRBJ1-1 - TRBV29-1 - 11
TGTGCCAGCAGCTTATTTCCTAGCGGGGCCTACAATGAGCAGTTCTTC CASSLFPSGAYNEQFF TRBJ2-1 TRBD2 TRBV7-3 - 16
TGTGCCATCAGTGAGGAGGGGGCGAGGACTGAAGCTTTCTTT CAISEEGARTEAFF TRBJ1-1 TRBD1 TRBV10-3 few 14
TGTGCCAGCAGCCCAGGACAGGGGTGGCCCTATAATTCACCCCTCCACTTT CASSPGQGWPYNSPLHF TRBJ1-6 TRBD1 TRBV7-6 - 17
TGCGCCAGCAGACGCACAGGGGGCGATAGCAATCAGCCCCAGCATTTT CASRRTGGDSNQPQHF TRBJ1-5 TRBD1 TRBV4-1 - 16
TGTGCCAGCAGCTTAAGAACTAGCGGGGGGATTACAGATACGCAGTATTTT CASSLRTSGGITDTQYF TRBJ2-3 TRBD2 TRBV11-2 once 17
TGTGCCAGCAGTGAATATAAAGGCAGGGGTATGACAGATACGCAGTATTTT CASSEYKGRGMTDTQYF TRBJ2-3 - TRBV25-1 - 17
TGTGCCTGGAGTGTACGTTTCAAGGGGACTACCTACGAGCAGTACTTC CAWSVRFKGTTYEQYF TRBJ2-7 TRBD2 TRBV30 - 16
TGCGCCAGCAGTGAGTTGGGGAGCTATGGCTACACCTTC CASSELGSYGYTF TRBJ1-2 - TRBV10-1 few 13
TGTGCCAGCAGTTTCGGGGACAACATGGGTGAGCAGTACTTC CASSFGDNMGEQYF TRBJ2-7 - TRBV27 - 14
TGTGCCAGCAGCTTTCAGGGTTGGGACACTGAAGCTTTCTTT CASSFQGWDTEAFF TRBJ1-1 - TRBV7-9 - 14
TGTGCCTGGACACAGAGCTCCTATAATTCACCCCTCCACTTT CAWTQSSYNSPLHF TRBJ1-6 - TRBV30 - 14
TGTGCCAGTTCCCAGGGACTAGGGGTTGCCAATGAGCAGTTCTTC CASSQGLGVANEQFF TRBJ2-1 TRBD2 TRBV6-4 - 15
TGTGCCACCAGCAGTACATTGAACGAAGGCTACACCTTC CATSSTLNEGYTF TRBJ1-2 - TRBV15 few 13
TGCGCCAGCAGCCAAGACGGCCTAGCGGAGTACAATGAGCAGTTCTTC CASSQDGLAEYNEQFF TRBJ2-1 TRBD2 TRBV4-3 - 16
TGTGCCAGTAGTACCGGACAGAGGAACACTGAAGCTTTCTTT CASSTGQRNTEAFF TRBJ1-1 - TRBV19 - 14
TGCAGTGCTAGTAAACAGGGGGATGCAGTTGATGGCTACACCTTC CSASKQGDAVDGYTF TRBJ1-2 TRBD1 TRBV20-1 - 15
TGTGCCTGGAGCCCTCGGAGCAATCAGCCCCAGCATTTT CAWSPRSNQPQHF TRBJ1-5 - TRBV30 - 13
TGTGCCAGCACGTTGGCAGGGGCCGTCAACGAGCAGTACTTC CASTLAGAVNEQYF TRBJ2-7 - TRBV2 - 14
TGTGCCAGCAGCAGAGGGACAGACCTTAATTCACCCCTCCACTTT CASSRGTDLNSPLHF TRBJ1-6 TRBD1 TRBV5-6 - 15
TGTGCCAGCCGGACAGGGAACACCGGGGAGCTGTTTTTT CASRTGNTGELFF TRBJ2-2 TRBD1 TRBV9 - 13
TGTGCCAGCAGCTTAGTAACTAGCGGGGGGGCAAGGTATGAGCAGTTCTTC CASSLVTSGGARYEQFF TRBJ2-1 TRBD2 TRBV7-2 once 17
TGCGCCAGCAGCTTGGTCGGCTCTCGGACTAGCGGCAATGAGCAGTTCTTC CASSLVGSRTSGNEQFF TRBJ2-1 TRBD2 TRBV5-1 - 17
TGTGCCAGCAGTTTATCTGGCGGGGAAGCTTTCTTT CASSLSGGEAFF TRBJ1-1 - TRBV28 - 12
TGTGCCAGCAGCCTAAACAGGGGGGACACTGAAGCTTTCTTT CASSLNRGDTEAFF TRBJ1-1 TRBD1 TRBV7-9 - 14
TGCAGCGTTTCTTGGCGGCGGGTAGTTGAGCAGTTCTTC CSVSWRRVVEQFF TRBJ2-1 - TRBV29-1 once 13
TGTGCCAGCAGCTTAGGTAGGGACACAGTGAACACTGAAGCTTTCTTT CASSLGRDTVNTEAFF TRBJ1-1 - TRBV7-8 - 16
TGCGCCAGCAGTCGGGACAGGGGGCCCTACGAGCAGTACTTC CASSRDRGPYEQYF TRBJ2-7 TRBD1 TRBV5-1 - 14
TGTGCCAGCAGTCCGACTAGCGGGGGGTTAGATACGCAGTATTTT CASSPTSGGLDTQYF TRBJ2-3 TRBD2 TRBV6-4 few 15
TGCAGCGTTGATTTCGGGGGTCACACCATATATTTT CSVDFGGHTIYF TRBJ1-3 - TRBV29-1 - 12
TGTGCCAGCAGCATACCGGGACAGCCAACTAATGAAAAACTGTTTTTT CASSIPGQPTNEKLFF TRBJ1-4 TRBD1 TRBV27 - 16
TGCGCCAGCAGCTTAAACAGGGGCCCCTACGAGCAGTACTTC CASSLNRGPYEQYF TRBJ2-7 TRBD1 TRBV5-1 few 14
TGTGCCAGCAGGTCCGGGGGGAAGATAACTGAAGCTTTCTTT CASRSGGKITEAFF TRBJ1-1 - TRBV6-5 - 14
TGTGCCAGTAGATCTACACCTAGGGGGCTAGACACTGAAGCTTTCTTT CASRSTPRGLDTEAFF TRBJ1-1 TRBD1 TRBV19 - 16
TGTGCCAGCAGTGACCAGCGGGGGGGCCCCGGGGAGCTGTTTTTT CASSDQRGGPGELFF TRBJ2-2 TRBD2 TRBV6-1 few 15
TGTGCCAGCAGCCTCACGATCCGGCGGGAGACCCAGTACTTC CASSLTIRRETQYF TRBJ2-5 - TRBV7-2 - 14
TGTGCCACCGAGGGACAGGCCTATGGCTACACCTTC CATEGQAYGYTF TRBJ1-2 TRBD1 TRBV24-1 - 12
TGTGCCAGCAGCCGGGACAGGGACTATGGCTACACCTTC CASSRDRDYGYTF TRBJ1-2 TRBD1 TRBV5-6 - 13
TGTGCCAGCAGCGTGGGATTAGGGCAGGGTGAAAAACTGTTTTTT CASSVGLGQGEKLFF TRBJ1-4 - TRBV9 - 15